These 29 T cell receptor beta chains were sequenced from one sample in a study of OX40 agonist ivuxolimab in advanced cancers. Here immunoSEQ multiplex PCR was the method, and the copy in TCRdb shows in-frame clones only, minus some. This table has some 55,000 clones, 80% appearing once. The sample consisted of CD4+ or CD8+ T cells sorted from blood, taken in a trial of the OX40 agonist ivuxolimab. The receptors shown here come from an adult with an advanced solid tumor such as melanoma, head and neck, liver or kidney cancer.

This clone was counted only a few times. The V gene is TRBV19, the J gene TRBJ2-7; D call uncertain. CDR1 and CDR2 (germline): LNHDA, SQIVND (reference sequence). The CDR3 covers 11 residues. V was trimmed by 4 bases and J by 3 bases, leaving 4 bases between them. CDR3 sequence: CASSTLYEQYF. The CDR3, as DNA: TGTGCCAGTAGTACCCTCTACGAGCAGTACTTC.

There are a few counts of this clone. V and J are TRBV20-1 and TRBJ1-2; D unclear. This CDR3 is 11 amino acids long. Trimming removed 5 bases from V and 5 bases from J, with 9 bases in between. Germline V CDR1 and CDR2: DFQATT, SNEGSKA (reference sequence). This CDR3 reads CSAYSMYGYTF. Here the CDR3 DNA reads TGCAGTGCTTACAGCATGTATGGCTACACCTTC.

The chain links TRBV7-2 to TRBJ1-3; TRBD1 is a possible D gene (6 bases). Deletions cut 5 bases from V and 6 bases from J, with 14 bases between. CDR1 SGHTA and CDR2 FQGNSA come from the germline V gene. CDR3 length: 14 residues. The CDR3, as DNA: TGTGCCAGCAGCCCTACCGGGACACAAAACACCATATATTTT. Residues: CASSPTGTQNTIYF.

The chain has TRBV9 and TRBJ2-3, with TRBD2 matching 8 bases. This CDR3 spans 15 amino acids. Germline trimming cut 3 bases from V and 2 bases from J; bases unmatched to any gene: 5. Germline assignment: CDR1 SGDLS and CDR2 YYNGEE. This CDR3 reads CASSDSGGPTDTQYF. CDR3 coding DNA: TGTGCCAGCAGCGACAGCGGGGGCCCCACAGATACGCAGTATTTT.

V is TRBV7-2 and J is TRBJ2-3, with 8 bases that match TRBD2. Germline lookup yields CDR1 SGHTA and CDR2 FQGNSA. V gave up 7 bases and J gave up 8 bases; unmatched junction bases: 11. This CDR3 region has 14 residues. The CDR3 loop is CASTGTSGPSTQYF. CDR3 in DNA: TGTGCCAGCACCGGGACTAGTGGTCCCAGTACGCAGTATTTT.

This CDR3 is CATSRRRAGTVNQPQHF. For the CDR3, the DNA is TGTGCCACCAGCAGACGCCGGGCAGGGACAGTCAATCAGCCCCAGCATTTT. The chain carries TRBV15 and TRBJ1-5; TRBD1 matches at 7 bases. The ends lost 2 bases at V and 3 bases at J; junction bases unmatched: 10. The CDR3 covers 17 residues. CDR1 and CDR2 (germline): LNHNV, YYDKDF (reference sequence).

The chain employs TRBV30 and TRBJ1-1; weak D call: TRBD1 (5 bases). Per the germline V gene, CDR1 is GTSNPN and CDR2 is SVGIG (reference sequence). The CDR3 has 13 residues. V was shortened by 3 bases and J by 1 base, with 9 bases between the two germline ends. The CDR3, as DNA: TGTGCCTGGAGGCGGGGCCAGAACACTGAAGCTTTCTTT. Translated, it gives CAWRRGQNTEAFF.

The V gene is TRBV19, the J gene TRBJ1-2, with D uncertain. The CDR3 totals 13 residues. Between the trimmed V and J ends, which lost 3 bases and 3 bases, there was a span of 8 bases. Germline lookup yields CDR1 LNHDA and CDR2 SQIVND (reference sequence). CDR3 amino acids: CASSIPADYGYTF. The CDR3 DNA reads TGTGCCAGTAGTATTCCTGCGGACTATGGCTACACCTTC. The variable domain in full, completed from reference TRBV19 and TRBJ1-2, reads DGGITQSPKYLFRKEGQNVTLSCEQNLNHDAMYWYRQDPGQGLRLIYYSQIVNDFQKGDIAEGYSVSREKKESFPLTVTSAQKNPTAFYLCASSIPADYGYTFGSGTRLTVV.

The chain uses TRBV6-1 and TRBJ2-1; D uncertain. Germline V gene lookup returns CDR1 MNHNS and CDR2 SASEGT. The CDR3 has 12 amino acids. Deletions cut 5 bases from V and 4 bases from J, with 6 bases between. The CDR3 nucleotides read TGTGCCAGCAGTTATGGGTACAATGAGCAGTTCTTC. Translated, it gives CASSYGYNEQFF.

This clone was detected once. The chain uses TRBV7-2 and TRBJ1-2; a possible D gene is TRBD1 (5 bases). V was shortened by 6 bases and J by 8 bases, with 16 bases between the two germline ends. The germline gives CDR1 SGHTA, CDR2 FQGNSA. This CDR3 is 13 amino acids long. The DNA of the CDR3 is TGTGCCAGCAGGGGACTTCCCGCGGAGGGCTACACCTTC. This codes for CASRGLPAEGYTF.

The chain uses TRBV6-5 and TRBJ2-7; 9 nucleotides match TRBD2. Germline assignment: CDR1 MNHEY and CDR2 SVGAGI. CDR3 length: 14 amino acids. J was trimmed by 5 bases and V by 2 bases; bases with no gene match: 4. CDR3 amino acids: CASSYAGGPDEQYF. The CDR3 DNA follows: TGTGCCAGCAGTTACGCGGGAGGGCCGGACGAGCAGTACTTC.

This clone was detected once. The CDR3 here is CASRELAGGTEAFF. CDR3 DNA: TGTGCCAGCAGGGAGCTGGCAGGGGGCACTGAAGCTTTCTTT. The chain employs TRBV9 and TRBJ1-1; the match to TRBD1 covers 7 bases. In germline, CDR1 is SGDLS, CDR2 YYNGEE. This CDR3 region has 14 residues. J gave up 4 bases and V 5 bases, and 8 bases lay outside the gene matches.

The chain has TRBV2 and TRBJ2-2; 9 bases match TRBD1. The CDR3 runs 15 residues. V shed 6 bases, J shed 0 bases, and the junction held 2 bases outside the gene matches. The V gene's germline CDR1 is SNHLY and CDR2 FYNNEI. CDR3 in DNA: TGTGCCAGCAGGAGACAGGGGGCGAACACCGGGGAGCTGTTTTTT. Protein sequence: CASRRQGANTGELFF. The variable domain in full, with the rest retrieved from reference TRBV2 and TRBJ2-2, is EPEVTQTPSHQVTQMGQEVILRCVPISNHLYFYWYRQILGQKVEFLVSFYNNEISEKSEIFDDQFSVERPDGSNFTLKIRSTKLEDSAMYFCASRRQGANTGELFFGEGSRLTVL.

The chain links TRBV5-6 to TRBJ1-6, with a weak D call TRBD1 (6 bases). Trimming left V 4 bases short and J 10 bases short, with 12 bases between. Germline V CDR1 and CDR2: SGHDT, YYEEEE. The CDR3 runs 13 residues. In DNA, the CDR3 is TGTGCCAGCAGCGGGGGGGCCGGATCACCCCTCCACTTT. Translating it yields CASSGGAGSPLHF.

This chain links TRBV4-3 with TRBJ2-3; D possibly matches TRBD1 or TRBD2 (5 bases each). The CDR3 is 13 amino acids. Germline CDR1 reads LGHNA; CDR2 reads YSLEER. Trimming stripped 4 bases from V and 4 bases from J, with 9 bases between. The CDR3: CASSPRESDTQYF. CDR3 coding DNA: TGCGCCAGCAGCCCCAGGGAGTCAGATACGCAGTATTTT.

The rearrangement links TRBV5-1 to TRBJ2-6; possibly TRBD1 for D (5 bases). Germline V gene data show CDR1 as SGHRS and CDR2 as YFSETQ. The V gene lost 5 bases and the J gene lost 3 bases, with 12 bases spanning the gap. The CDR3 length is 15 residues. The CDR3, as DNA: TGCGCCAGCAGTTTGAAAGGGGTTGGGGCCAACGTCCTGACTTTC. Its protein product is CASSLKGVGANVLTF.

V is TRBV6-5 and J is TRBJ2-1; the match to TRBD1 covers 9 bases. The germline gives CDR1 MNHEY, CDR2 SVGAGI. This CDR3 has 16 amino acids. Trimming cost V 4 bases and J 8 bases; bases outside gene matches: 12. The CDR3 spells CASSSLGQGPFDEQFF. The CDR3 DNA follows: TGTGCCAGCAGTTCCCTCGGACAGGGGCCTTTTGATGAGCAGTTCTTC.

The chain links TRBV7-9 to TRBJ2-7; 7 nucleotides match TRBD1. The V and J ends lost 4 bases and 0 bases, in that order; junction bases with no gene match: 3. The length of the CDR3 is 14 residues. CDR1 and CDR2 from the germline V gene are SEHNR and FQNEAQ (reference sequence). CDR3 loop: CASSSDRSSYEQYF. DNA of the CDR3: TGTGCCAGCAGCTCGGACAGGAGCTCCTACGAGCAGTACTTC.

The CDR3 DNA is TGTGCCAGCAGCTTAGCACCAGGGGTGGTATATGAAAAACTGTTTTTT. It specifies CASSLAPGVVYEKLFF. The chain is built from TRBV7-8 and TRBJ1-4; possible D gene TRBD1, 6 bases. This CDR3 has 16 amino acids. V lost 0 bases to trimming and J lost 6 bases, with 14 bases between them. Per germline, CDR1 SGHVS and CDR2 FQNEAQ.

The CDR3 is CASRTGQGNTEAFF. The CDR3 DNA reads as TGTGCCAGCAGGACAGGACAGGGGAACACTGAAGCTTTCTTT. The chain joins TRBV6-6 to TRBJ1-1, with TRBD1 matching over 8 bases. This CDR3 contains 14 residues. In germline, CDR1 is MNHNY, CDR2 SVGAGI (reference sequence). V was clipped by 6 bases and J by 1 base; unmatched bases: 4.

This clone was detected a few times. The chain is built from TRBV19 and TRBJ1-2; D may be TRBD1 (6 bases). The germline V gene encodes CDR1 LNHDA and CDR2 SQIVND (reference sequence). Trimming left V 10 bases short and J 10 bases short, with 28 bases between. The CDR3 runs 15 residues. CDR3 amino acids: CATIGRSGTQKAYTF. The CDR3 DNA reads as TGTGCCACGATAGGTCGAAGTGGGACACAGAAAGCCTACACCTTC.

For the CDR3, the DNA is TGTGCCAGCAGTGGCGAAGGACGGAGACCCCAGCATTTT. This gives the protein CASSGEGRRPQHF. The chain carries TRBV6-1 and TRBJ1-5; no reliable D call. Germline CDR1 and CDR2: MNHNS and SASEGT. The CDR3 contains 13 residues. The V end was cut by 4 bases, the J end by 10 bases, with 14 bases between.

The gene calls are TRBV19 and TRBJ1-1; the D gene is possibly TRBD1 (5 bases). Germline V CDR1 and CDR2: LNHDA, SQIVND (reference sequence). CDR3 length equals 13 residues. Trimming shortened V by 7 bases and J by 4 bases, and 13 bases separated the two germline ends. CDR3 bases: TGTGCCAGTAATACTGGGGACTCCACTGAAGCTTTCTTT. It yields the protein CASNTGDSTEAFF. The whole variable domain, remainder taken from reference TRBV19 and TRBJ1-1, is DGGITQSPKYLFRKEGQNVTLSCEQNLNHDAMYWYRQDPGQGLRLIYYSQIVNDFQKGDIAEGYSVSREKKESFPLTVTSAQKNPTAFYLCASNTGDSTEAFFGQGTRLTVV.

The rearrangement joins TRBV19 to TRBJ1-5; a possible D gene is TRBD1 (6 bases). V lost 6 bases, J lost 3 bases, and 15 bases lay in between. The CDR3 is made up of 15 amino acids. Germline V gene data show CDR1 as LNHDA and CDR2 as SQIVND (reference sequence). CDR3 sequence: CASSQSDRLNQPQHF. The CDR3 coding sequence is TGTGCCAGTAGCCAATCGGACAGACTCAATCAGCCCCAGCATTTT. The full variable domain, with the rest looked up from reference TRBV19 and TRBJ1-5, is DGGITQSPKYLFRKEGQNVTLSCEQNLNHDAMYWYRQDPGQGLRLIYYSQIVNDFQKGDIAEGYSVSREKKESFPLTVTSAQKNPTAFYLCASSQSDRLNQPQHFGDGTRLSIL.

The chain joins TRBV19 to TRBJ2-5; 8 bases match TRBD2. Germline V gives CDR1 LNHDA, CDR2 SQIVND (reference sequence). The CDR3 sequence is 16 residues long. V shed 5 bases and J 5 bases; nucleotides not matched to a gene: 13. The CDR3 spells CASSPPRGGRSETQYF. CDR3 nucleotides: TGTGCCAGTAGTCCCCCCCGGGGCGGGAGGAGCGAGACCCAGTACTTC.

J is TRBJ2-5 and V is TRBV7-2, with TRBD2 matching over 13 bases. The end of the DNA fits TRBJ2-7 better, so the J call may be wrong. The CDR3 sequence is 14 residues long. Germline CDR1 SGHTA, CDR2 FQGNSA. This chain's CDR3 is CASRLGLAGYEQYF. The CDR3 DNA sequence: TGTGCCAGCAGATTGGGACTAGCGGGGTACGAGCAGTACTTC.

This clone was counted between two and nine times. This sequence joins TRBV10-3 and TRBJ1-1; TRBD1 aligns across 12 bases. Germline lookup yields CDR1 ENHRY and CDR2 SYGVKD. J was trimmed by 4 bases and V by 6 bases; bases with no gene match: 6. The CDR3 length is 15 residues. DNA of the CDR3: TGTGCCATCAGGGGGGGACAGGGGGCGAGCACTGAAGCTTTCTTT. Residues: CAIRGGQGASTEAFF.

V usage is TRBV28 and J usage is TRBJ1-5; no clear D gene. The ends were cut back, 2 bases at V and 11 bases at J, with 10 bases in the middle. Germline lookup yields CDR1 MDHEN and CDR2 SYDVKM. CDR3 length equals 12 residues. This CDR3 reads CASSLVGTAQHF. As DNA, the CDR3 is TGTGCCAGCAGTTTAGTAGGAACGGCCCAGCATTTT.

The table lists this clone with a count of one. The chain employs TRBV5-4 and TRBJ2-1; D may be TRBD2 (5 bases). Germline CDR1 reads SGHNT; CDR2 reads YYREEE (reference sequence). Trimming stripped 4 bases from V and 2 bases from J, with 13 bases between. There are 15 residues in the CDR3. The CDR3 DNA follows: TGTGCCAGCAGCCCAGACTATGGACCCTACAATGAGCAGTTCTTC. The encoded protein is CASSPDYGPYNEQFF.